Shown below are 26 T cell receptor beta chains from a single sample sequenced in a study of blood T cell repertoires in COVID-19. This table comes from immunoSEQ multiplex PCR, and its TCRdb copy is limited to in-frame clones, with some not included. The sample has under 200,000 clones; around 82% are singletons. Material for sequencing was PBMCs or T cells enriched from blood (not recorded which). The receptor set was obtained from a woman aged 60 to 75 with acute COVID-19.

The chain links TRBV19 to TRBJ1-5; TRBD1 matches 8 bases. The length of the CDR3 is 15 residues. The germline V gene encodes CDR1 LNHDA and CDR2 SQIVND (reference sequence). V shed 6 bases, J shed 8 bases, and the junction held 12 bases outside the gene matches. The CDR3 loop is CASSTVTGGWKPQHF. CDR3 DNA: TGTGCCAGTAGCACAGTCACAGGGGGGTGGAAGCCCCAGCATTTT.

The chain recombines TRBV7-2 with TRBJ2-7, with a weak D call TRBD1 (6 bases). The CDR3 totals 13 residues. Germline V gene sequence: CDR1 SGHTA, CDR2 FQGNSA. V lost 4 bases and J lost 3, with 10 bases in between. CDR3 DNA: TGTGCCAGCAGCTCTGACAGGCACTACGAGCAGTACTTC. Its translation is CASSSDRHYEQYF.

This chain uses TRBV13 with TRBJ2-2; D possibly corresponds to TRBD2 (5 bases). Trimming removed 5 bases from V and 0 bases from J, with 10 bases in between. In germline, CDR1 is PRHDT, CDR2 FYEKMQ (reference sequence). CDR3 length: 15 residues. Written as DNA, the CDR3 is TGTGCCAGCAGCAGGGCGGGCGCGAACACCGGGGAGCTGTTTTTT. Translated: CASSRAGANTGELFF.

The rearrangement uses TRBV10-3 and TRBJ1-3, with 8 bases that match TRBD1. J lost 16 bases, V lost 0 bases, and 11 bases had no gene match. Germline loops: CDR1 ENHRY, CDR2 SYGVKD. The CDR3 length is 14 residues. The CDR3 DNA is TGTGCCATCAGTGAGTCTTACCGGACAGGGCAAGTTTATTTT. Residues: CAISESYRTGQVYF.

V is TRBV7-2 and J is TRBJ2-2, with 7 bases that match TRBD1. The CDR3 is made up of 15 amino acids. Per the germline V gene, CDR1 is SGHTA and CDR2 is FQGNSA. J gave up 9 bases and V 5 bases, and 12 bases lay outside the gene matches. The CDR3 DNA is TGTGCCAGCAGCCATCGACAGGGTCTGGGAAGGGAGCTGTTTTTT. Translated, it gives CASSHRQGLGRELFF. The complete variable domain, with remaining parts taken from reference TRBV7-2 and TRBJ2-2, reads GAGVSQSPSNKVTEKGKDVELRCDPISGHTALYWYRQSLGQGLEFLIYFQGNSAPDKSGLPSDRFSAERTGGSVSTLTIQRTQQEDSAVYLCASSHRQGLGRELFFGEGSRLTVL.

The J gene is TRBJ2-1, the V gene TRBV28, with 8 nucleotides matching TRBD2. CDR3 length equals 14 residues. Germline values: CDR1 MDHEN, CDR2 SYDVKM. Unmatched junction bases numbered 4, after V lost 6 bases and J lost 3 bases. CDR3: CASSRSGSYNEQFF. The DNA for the CDR3 is TGTGCCAGCAGCCGCAGCGGGAGCTACAATGAGCAGTTCTTC.

V and J are TRBV28 and TRBJ1-5, with 7 positions matching TRBD1. This CDR3 is built from 12 residues. The trim removed 7 bases at V and 9 bases at J, leaving 6 bases unmatched. Germline CDR1 reads MDHEN; CDR2 reads SYDVKM. CDR3 sequence reads: CASITGAGPQHF. The DNA for the CDR3 is TGTGCCAGCATAACAGGGGCGGGGCCCCAGCATTTT.

This sequence joins TRBV24-1 and TRBJ2-2, with D possibly TRBD2 on 6 matching bases. Germline V CDR1 and CDR2: KGHDR, SFDVKD. CDR3 length: 13 residues. V dropped 9 bases and J dropped 1 base, with 8 bases sitting between them. CDR3 nucleotide sequence: TGTGCCACCGCGCGGGGGAACACCGGGGAGCTGTTTTTT. Translated: CATARGNTGELFF.

The chain employs TRBV2 and TRBJ1-5; tentative D call: TRBD1 (5 bases). The V and J ends lost 7 bases and 3 bases respectively, with 13 bases between them. Per germline, CDR1 SNHLY and CDR2 FYNNEI. The CDR3 totals 14 residues. The DNA of the CDR3 is TGTGCCAGCACTCTGGGACTGTCCAATCAGCCCCAGCATTTT. This codes for CASTLGLSNQPQHF.

The rearrangement joins TRBV5-1 to TRBJ1-1, with 7 nucleotides matching TRBD1. CDR1 and CDR2 from the germline V gene are SGHRS and YFSETQ. The CDR3 has 17 residues. V shed 4 bases and J 0 bases; nucleotides not matched to a gene: 12. The CDR3, as DNA: TGCGCCAGCAGCCTGTCCACGGTCACAGGGGTGAACACTGAAGCTTTCTTT. It yields the protein CASSLSTVTGVNTEAFF.

The chain couples TRBV4-1 to TRBJ2-3, with D perhaps matching TRBD2 (6 bases). The germline V gene has CDR1 MGHRA and CDR2 YSYEKL. The CDR3 runs to 14 residues. V was cut by 5 bases and J by 0 bases, with 9 bases left in between. The CDR3 sequence: CASSEGTSTDTQYF. Here the CDR3 DNA reads TGCGCCAGCAGCGAAGGGACTAGCACAGATACGCAGTATTTT.

The CDR3: CASSYPAGHGEKLFF. CDR3 nucleotide sequence: TGTGCCAGCAGTTACCCAGCCGGACATGGTGAAAAACTGTTTTTT. J is TRBJ1-4 and V is TRBV6-2 or TRBV6-3; maybe TRBD1 (5 bases). The CDR3 has 15 residues. Germline V gives CDR1 MNHEY, CDR2 SVGEGT. Trimming shortened V by 2 bases and J by 7 bases, and 14 bases separated the two germline ends.

The V call is TRBV18, the J call TRBJ1-5; D possibly corresponds to TRBD1 (5 bases). The CDR3 is 16 amino acids. Germline V gene data show CDR1 as KGHSH and CDR2 as LQKENI. Trimming took 8 bases from V and 3 from J, leaving 20 bases between them. CDR3 sequence: CASPGPGENSNQPQHF. For the CDR3, the DNA is TGTGCCAGCCCAGGGCCGGGGGAAAATTCCAATCAGCCCCAGCATTTT.

The chain carries TRBV4-3 and TRBJ1-5; no clear D. The germline V gene encodes CDR1 LGHNA and CDR2 YSLEER. Between the trimmed V and J ends, which lost 0 bases and 3 bases, there was a span of 3 bases. The CDR3 is 13 amino acids. CDR3 protein: CASSQDHNQPQHF. The CDR3 DNA is TGCGCCAGCAGCCAAGACCACAATCAGCCCCAGCATTTT.

The chain carries TRBV19 and TRBJ2-1; tentative D call: TRBD2 (5 bases). Germline CDR1 reads LNHDA; CDR2 reads SQIVND (reference sequence). Trimming shortened V by 5 bases and J by 2 bases, and 10 bases separated the two germline ends. The CDR3 extends over 14 amino acids. The CDR3 sequence: CASSGGRTYNEQFF. In DNA form, the CDR3 reads TGTGCCAGTAGTGGTGGGAGAACCTACAATGAGCAGTTCTTC.

The rearrangement uses TRBV12-3 or TRBV12-4 and TRBJ1-2, with D possibly matching TRBD1 (5 bases). The V end was cut by 5 bases, the J end by 7 bases, with 8 bases between. The CDR3 is made up of 11 amino acids. The CDR3 protein is CASSTRGGYTF. The CDR3 DNA follows: TGTGCCAGCAGTACAAGGGGTGGCTACACCTTC.

This chain uses TRBV21-1 with TRBJ2-1; the DNA was not used to check the table's D call, TRBD2. TRBV21-1 constitutes a pseudogene. The CDR3 consists of 14 residues. The CDR3 spells CASPYAGAYNEQFF. In nucleotides, the CDR3 is TGTGCCAGCCCCTATGCGGGGGCTTACAATGAGCAGTTCTTC.

The chain combines TRBV24-1 with TRBJ1-2, with D possibly being TRBD1 (5 bases). V was pared by 2 bases and J by 5 bases, with 14 bases between. This CDR3 is 15 amino acids long. CDR1 is KGHDR, CDR2 SFDVKD, per germline. CDR3 loop: CATSDSRGWRYGYTF. The CDR3 DNA is TGTGCCACCAGTGATTCTCGGGGGTGGAGGTATGGCTACACCTTC.

This clone was recorded only once. V and J are TRBV7-2 and TRBJ2-1, with 9 bases aligning to TRBD1. Germline values: CDR1 SGHTA, CDR2 FQGNSA. This CDR3 contains 15 residues. V shed 5 bases, J shed 4 bases, and the junction held 6 bases outside the gene matches. This chain's CDR3 is CASSPRQGGYNEQFF. The CDR3 bases are TGTGCCAGCAGCCCCCGACAGGGGGGTTACAATGAGCAGTTCTTC.

This clone was observed at least ten times. In DNA, the CDR3 is TGTGCCAGCAGCCAGGAAACAGTTGCCTCCGTTGGGGCCAACGTCCTGACTTTC. The encoded protein is CASSQETVASVGANVLTF. V usage is TRBV4-2 and J usage is TRBJ2-6; D ambiguous. Trimming left V 3 bases short and J 3 bases short, with 18 bases between. Germline V gene lookup returns CDR1 LGHNA and CDR2 YNFKEQ. The CDR3 extends over 18 amino acids.

This clone was observed a handful of times. The rearrangement joins TRBV19 to TRBJ2-2; TRBD2 might be the D (6 bases). This CDR3 is built from 18 residues. Trimming cost V 5 bases and J 3 bases, with 22 bases left between them. The germline CDR1 and CDR2 sequences are LNHDA and SQIVND (reference sequence). This CDR3 is CASSHRPREMADTGELFF. In nucleotides, the CDR3 is TGTGCCAGTAGTCATCGGCCCCGGGAGATGGCGGACACCGGGGAGCTGTTTTTT.

J is TRBJ2-1 and V is TRBV5-1, with D hard to call. CDR1 and CDR2 from the germline V gene are SGHRS and YFSETQ. The CDR3 extends over 14 amino acids. Trimming took 6 bases from V and 5 from J, leaving 15 bases between them. This CDR3 is CASKSSVGNNEQFF. Here the CDR3 DNA reads TGCGCCAGCAAGTCGTCCGTGGGCAACAATGAGCAGTTCTTC.

The rearrangement links TRBV14 to TRBJ2-5; 8 bases agree with TRBD2. V shed 8 bases and J 3 bases; nucleotides not matched to a gene: 11. Germline V gene sequence: CDR1 SGHDN, CDR2 FVKESK. The CDR3 sequence is 15 residues long. CDR3 sequence reads: CASGPTGGSEETQYF. The CDR3 DNA is TGTGCCAGCGGACCCACGGGGGGGTCTGAAGAGACCCAGTACTTC.

V gene TRBV5-8 combines with J gene TRBJ2-7, with 11 bases that match TRBD2. Per germline, CDR1 SGHTS and CDR2 YDEGEE. This CDR3 has 16 residues. Unmatched junction bases numbered 5, after V lost 0 bases and J lost 3 bases. DNA for the CDR3: TGTGCCAGCAGCTTGGCCTTAGGGACTAGCGGCTACGAGCAGTACTTC. It encodes CASSLALGTSGYEQYF.

This chain links TRBV9 with TRBJ2-1; D is perhaps TRBD2 (5 bases). Per the germline V gene, CDR1 is SGDLS and CDR2 is YYNGEE. This CDR3 is built from 13 residues. The V and J ends lost 4 bases and 7 bases respectively, with 12 bases between them. The chain's CDR3 is CASSPDGGNEQFF. CDR3 DNA sequence: TGTGCCAGCAGCCCCGACGGCGGGAATGAGCAGTTCTTC.

This sequence joins TRBV2 and TRBJ1-1; D gene uncertain. The CDR3 length is 12 residues. CDR1 SNHLY and CDR2 FYNNEI come from the germline V gene. The V end lost 3 bases, the J end lost 1 base, and 3 bases lay between the germline ends. The CDR3 DNA reads TGTGCCAGCAGTGACCAGAACACTGAAGCTTTCTTT. Translating gives CASSDQNTEAFF.